The next 27 T cell receptor beta chains were all read from a single sample in a study of immune evolution from preneoplasia to lung adenocarcinoma (dated by TCRdb to the early 2020s). Library preparation employed the immunoSEQ multiplex PCR assay. In its TCRdb copy, this immuneACCESS table keeps in-frame sequences only and misses some clones. Where compared with another copy, unresolved V genes explain less than half of these, and the others have no known cause. In all, the sample holds approximately 3,800 clones, and 73% of those were seen once. Clones ranked in the top ten supply about a tenth of the sample. What was sequenced was FFPE minimally invasive lung adenocarcinoma tissue. The intended sense of this specimen's cell subset or site label: micro-invasive lung adenocarcinoma (MIA). These receptor sequences come from a person aged 60-80 years with lung adenocarcinoma.

In nucleotides, the CDR3 is TGTGCCTCCACCGGGTCAGGGGGAAATCAGCCCCAGCATTTT. Translated: CASTGSGGNQPQHF. This chain joins TRBV30 and TRBJ1-5, with 7 bases aligning to TRBD1. Trimming took 7 bases from V and 4 from J; bases not matched to a gene: 10. The CDR3 contains 14 residues. Germline V gene data show CDR1 as GTSNPN and CDR2 as SVGIG (reference sequence).

The V and J genes are TRBV30 and TRBJ1-1; possibly TRBD1 for D (6 bases). Deletions cut 5 bases from V and 4 bases from J, with 11 bases between. Germline values: CDR1 GTSNPN, CDR2 SVGIG (reference sequence). This CDR3 region has 12 residues. CDR3 sequence: CAWGRQATEAFF. CDR3 bases: TGTGCCTGGGGACGACAGGCCACTGAAGCTTTCTTT.

J is TRBJ1-2 and V is TRBV10-3; no reliable D call. Germline V gene sequence: CDR1 ENHRY, CDR2 SYGVKD. The CDR3 is 13 amino acids. V was trimmed by 5 bases and J by 0 bases, leaving 7 bases between them. The CDR3 DNA reads as TGTGCCATCAGTCCTGGGACTAACTATGGCTACACCTTC. Translated: CAISPGTNYGYTF.

The V and J genes are TRBV28 and TRBJ2-1; D possibly corresponds to TRBD2 (6 bases). V was trimmed by 5 bases and J by 10 bases, leaving 9 bases between them. This CDR3 region has 11 residues. Germline-derived CDR1 and CDR2 are MDHEN and SYDVKM. CDR3 nucleotide sequence: TGTGCCAGCAGTGACCTAGCGGAGCAGTTCTTC. It yields the protein CASSDLAEQFF.

This clone was observed a few times. This chain joins TRBV6-6 and TRBJ1-1; D gene unclear. V was pared by 6 bases and J by 1 base, with 12 bases between. Germline CDR1 reads MNHNY; CDR2 reads SVGAGI (reference sequence). The CDR3 runs to 14 residues. The DNA for the CDR3 is TGTGCCAGCAGGGACGGGTATTCGAACACTGAAGCTTTCTTT. Protein sequence: CASRDGYSNTEAFF.

This chain links TRBV7-2 with TRBJ1-2; D is uncertain. Germline CDR1 is SGHTA and CDR2 is FQGNSA. V was shortened by 4 bases and J by 6 bases, with 18 bases between the two germline ends. The CDR3 extends over 15 amino acids. The CDR3 region has the DNA TGTGCCAGCAGCTGGGGAGAGAGGGAGTCGGATGGCTACACCTTC. This sequence encodes CASSWGERESDGYTF.

The chain's CDR3 is CASSQSGRQGANEQYF. The CDR3 region has the DNA TGTGCCAGCAGCCAATCTGGGAGACAGGGGGCTAACGAGCAGTACTTC. The genes are TRBV16 and TRBJ2-7, with 10 bases lining up with TRBD1. V lost 0 bases and J lost 5; bases outside the gene matches: 7. CDR3 length: 16 amino acids. Germline V gives CDR1 KGHSY, CDR2 FQNENV.

As concerns this clone: Compared with germline, one end of the junction differs, possibly owing to a read error. The chain employs TRBV7-7 and TRBJ1-3, with a possible D match to TRBD1 (5 bases). Looked up from germline, CDR1 is SSHAT and CDR2 is FNYEAQ (reference sequence). CDR3 length: 18 amino acids. The CDR3 reads CASSSTFSGRISGNTIYF. The CDR3 DNA reads TGTGCTAGCAGCTCAACTTTCTCAGGGAGAATTTCTGGAAACACCATATATTTT.

This clone was seen once. The genes are TRBV7-2 and TRBJ2-7; D possibly uses TRBD1 or TRBD2 (6 bases each). CDR1 is SGHTA, CDR2 FQGNSA, per germline. This CDR3 spans 12 amino acids. The V end lost 7 bases, the J end lost 0 bases, and 7 bases lay between the germline ends. CDR3 bases: TGTGCCAGCAAGGGGGGCTCCTACGAGCAGTACTTC. As protein: CASKGGSYEQYF.

The chain joins TRBV19 to TRBJ1-6; 7 positions match TRBD1. V dropped 3 bases and J dropped 9; count of bases not matched to a gene: 8. Germline lookup yields CDR1 LNHDA and CDR2 SQIVND (reference sequence). This CDR3 has 15 amino acids. CDR3 residues: CASSILGTEGSPLHF. The CDR3 bases are TGTGCCAGTAGTATCCTCGGGACAGAGGGTTCACCCCTCCACTTT.

This sequence joins TRBV6-4 and TRBJ1-2; D might be TRBD1 (5 bases). V lost 5 bases to trimming and J lost 7 bases, with 14 bases between them. Germline CDR1 MRHNA, CDR2 SNTAGT. The length of the CDR3 is 13 residues. This chain's CDR3 is CASSLDIVGGYTF. The CDR3 coding sequence is TGTGCCAGCAGTTTGGACATCGTGGGTGGCTACACCTTC.

The V and J genes are TRBV14 and TRBJ2-5, with TRBD2 as a possible D gene (6 bases). The end of the DNA aligns better with TRBJ2-7, so the J call may be wrong. Germline assignment: CDR1 SGHDN and CDR2 FVKESK. The CDR3 has 14 residues. As DNA, the CDR3 is TGTGCCAGCAGCCAAGCCGGGAGAAGGGGCGAGCAGTACTTC. Its protein is CASSQAGRRGEQYF.

As DNA, the CDR3 is TGCGCCAGCAGCCAGCCCCCCGGGACAGTTCTGGAAGGGGGTAATGAAAAACTGTTTTTT. Translating it yields CASSQPPGTVLEGGNEKLFF. The chain employs TRBV4-1 and TRBJ1-4; 7 bases are shared with TRBD1. V gave up 3 bases and J gave up 4 bases; unmatched junction bases: 20. The V gene's germline CDR1 is MGHRA and CDR2 YSYEKL. The CDR3 spans 20 residues.

The chain is built from TRBV18 and TRBJ2-7, with D tentatively TRBD2 (6 bases). V was trimmed by 3 bases and J by 3 bases, leaving 12 bases between them. Per germline, CDR1 KGHSH and CDR2 LQKENI. CDR3 length: 14 residues. CDR3 sequence reads: CASSPGISGYEQYF. CDR3 nucleotides: TGTGCCAGCTCACCGGGGATTAGCGGCTACGAGCAGTACTTC.

CDR3 residues: CASSSTWGSGRDNEQFF. CDR3 nucleotides: TGTGCCAGCAGTTCCACGTGGGGTAGCGGGAGGGACAATGAGCAGTTCTTC. The V gene is TRBV27, the J gene TRBJ2-1; 11 positions match TRBD2. The CDR3 is made up of 17 amino acids. Unmatched junction bases numbered 10, after V lost 4 bases and J lost 5 bases. CDR1 MNHEY and CDR2 SMNVEV come from the germline V gene (reference sequence).

V usage is TRBV7-9 and J usage is TRBJ2-7; the D is unclear. Germline V gene sequence: CDR1 SEHNR, CDR2 FQNEAQ (reference sequence). CDR3 length: 15 amino acids. Trimming took off 4 bases at V and 1 base at J, with 14 bases between the two ends. The CDR3 bases are TGTGCCAGCAGCTCGACGGACGGGCGATCCTACGAGCAGTACTTC. It specifies CASSSTDGRSYEQYF. Complete variable domain (other parts from reference TRBV7-9 and TRBJ2-7): DTGVSQNPRHKITKRGQNVTFRCDPISEHNRLYWYRQTLGQGPEFLTYFQNEAQLEKSRLLSDRFSAERPKGSFSTLEIQRTEQGDSAMYLCASSSTDGRSYEQYFGPGTRLTVT.

The rearrangement joins TRBV18 to TRBJ2-1; D ambiguous. Trimming shortened V by 4 bases and J by 8 bases, and 6 bases separated the two germline ends. CDR3 size: 11 residues. Germline V gene data show CDR1 as KGHSH and CDR2 as LQKENI. CDR3 residues: CASSRTDEQFF. The CDR3 DNA is TGTGCCAGCTCACGAACGGATGAGCAGTTCTTC.

CDR3 loop: CSEQEGNEQFF. As DNA, the CDR3 is TGCAGTGAACAAGAGGGCAATGAGCAGTTCTTC. This sequence joins TRBV20-1 and TRBJ2-1, with D possibly TRBD2 on 5 matching bases. Germline V lookup: CDR1 DFQATT, CDR2 SNEGSKA (reference sequence). The CDR3 runs to 11 residues. V lost 7 bases to trimming and J lost 6 bases, with 10 bases between them.

This clone appeared once. The genes are TRBV7-9 and TRBJ2-7; maybe TRBD1 (6 bases). The V gene's germline CDR1 is SEHNR and CDR2 FQNEAQ (reference sequence). With 1 base removed from V and 3 bases from J, the gap between germline ends came to 13 bases. The CDR3 is made up of 15 amino acids. Here the CDR3 DNA reads TGTGCCAGCAGCTTAGTAGGGGGATACTTCTACGAGCAGTACTTC. This gives the protein CASSLVGGYFYEQYF.

The chain is built from TRBV7-8 and TRBJ2-5, with 14 nucleotides matching TRBD2. The CDR3 sequence is 19 residues long. The germline CDR1 and CDR2 sequences are SGHVS and FQNEAQ. J gave up 5 bases and V 2 bases, and 13 bases lay outside the gene matches. The CDR3 DNA follows: TGTGCCAGCAGCTTACCCCCGGGACTAGCGGGAGTCGGGGAGGAGACCCAGTACTTC. Its translation is CASSLPPGLAGVGEETQYF. The variable domain in full, completed from reference TRBV7-8 and TRBJ2-5, reads GAGVSQSPRYKVAKRGQDVALRCDPISGHVSLFWYQQALGQGPEFLTYFQNEAQLDKSGLPSDRFFAERPEGSVSTLKIQRTQQEDSAVYLCASSLPPGLAGVGEETQYFGPGTRLLVL.

This clone was detected only a few times. Distinct nucleotide sequences in the sample also encode this CDR3. The chain links TRBV18 to TRBJ1-1; D not certain. V lost 2 bases and J lost 2, with 15 bases in between. The CDR3 length is 16 residues. Germline V gives CDR1 KGHSH, CDR2 LQKENI. The CDR3 protein is CASSPSGVTTNTEAFF. The CDR3 bases are TGTGCCAGCTCACCATCCGGCGTGACTACAAACACTGAAGCTTTCTTT.

This sequence joins TRBV6-4 and TRBJ1-2; D is unclear. There are 13 residues in the CDR3. V dropped 6 bases and J dropped 5 bases, with 13 bases sitting between them. CDR1 is MRHNA, CDR2 SNTAGT, per germline. The CDR3 spells CASSEERGYGYTF. CDR3 DNA sequence: TGTGCCAGCAGCGAGGAGCGGGGTTATGGCTACACCTTC.

The chain uses TRBV29-1 and TRBJ1-1; D uncertain. This CDR3 spans 14 amino acids. V lost 6 bases and J 0 bases, leaving 14 bases between the germline ends. Germline CDR1 reads SQVTM; CDR2 reads ANQGSEA. CDR3 coding DNA: TGCAGCGTCCCCCACATGGGGATGAACACTGAAGCTTTCTTT. Protein product: CSVPHMGMNTEAFF.

The chain joins TRBV7-8 to TRBJ2-7; D may be TRBD1 (7 bases). V lost 8 bases and J 0 bases, leaving 14 bases between the germline ends. The CDR3 consists of 14 residues. The germline V gene encodes CDR1 SGHVS and CDR2 FQNEAQ. This CDR3 reads CASGGTDNSYEQYF. CDR3 DNA sequence: TGTGCCAGCGGAGGGACAGATAACTCCTACGAGCAGTACTTC. Looking up the rest from reference TRBV7-8 and TRBJ2-7 gives the full variable domain: GAGVSQSPRYKVAKRGQDVALRCDPISGHVSLFWYQQALGQGPEFLTYFQNEAQLDKSGLPSDRFFAERPEGSVSTLKIQRTQQEDSAVYLCASGGTDNSYEQYFGPGTRLTVT.

V is TRBV5-1 and J is TRBJ2-1; D is possibly TRBD2 (5 bases). The CDR3 is 13 amino acids. Germline CDR1 is SGHRS and CDR2 is YFSETQ. The germline V and J ends were trimmed by 1 base and 9 bases, with 11 bases remaining between them. The CDR3 sequence is CASSLPGSGEQFF. The CDR3 DNA sequence: TGCGCCAGCAGCTTGCCTGGGAGCGGTGAGCAGTTCTTC.

This clone counts as large. The chain links TRBV19 to TRBJ2-4; possibly TRBD2 for D (5 bases). The CDR3 is 12 amino acids. V was clipped by 10 bases and J by 4 bases, with 11 bases between them. CDR1 and CDR2 (germline): LNHDA, SQIVND (reference sequence). CDR3 in amino acids: CATGGRKNIQYF. CDR3 DNA sequence: TGTGCCACTGGCGGGCGGAAAAACATTCAGTACTTC.

This clone was counted only a few times. The rearrangement uses TRBV5-1 and TRBJ2-7; D gene ambiguous. The CDR3 runs to 14 residues. V lost 1 base and J 2 bases, leaving 10 bases between the germline ends. Looked up from germline, CDR1 is SGHRS and CDR2 is YFSETQ. The CDR3 spells CASSLPVSPYEQYF. The CDR3 DNA reads as TGCGCCAGCAGCTTGCCAGTATCTCCCTACGAGCAGTACTTC.